A selection of T cell receptor beta chains follows, all from one sample in a study of blood T cell repertoires in COVID-19. The data were produced by immunoSEQ multiplex PCR, yet TCRdb's version contains in-frame clones alone and is incomplete. The sample carries roughly 180,000 clones, 90% to 95% recorded once. Sample: peripheral blood. The receptor source for this set is a man aged 25-45 years with COVID-19, enrolled during active disease. Both conserved end residues are part of each CDR3. The D gene is left open where the match is weak. Clone size is not always given. Where it is, it says once, few, many or a class for expanded clones.

D gene: -; clone size: -; J gene: TRBJ1-2; V gene: TRBV19; CDR3 DNA: TGTGCCAGTAGTATAACGGGGAACTATGGCTACACCTTC; CDR3 protein: CASSITGNYGYTF
D gene: -; clone size: -; J gene: TRBJ1-5; V gene: TRBV2; CDR3 DNA: TGTGCCAGCAGGCAAAACGGGGAGAATCAGCCCCAGCATTTT; CDR3 protein: CASRQNGENQPQHF
D gene: TRBD1; clone size: -; J gene: TRBJ1-1; V gene: TRBV19; CDR3 DNA: TGTGCCAGTAGTAGCGGGACAGGAGGGTGGACTGAAGCTTTCTTT; CDR3 protein: CASSSGTGGWTEAFF
D gene: TRBD1; clone size: -; J gene: TRBJ2-2; V gene: TRBV2; CDR3 DNA: TGTGCCAGTAGACATGGACAGGGCGGGTACACCGGGGAGCTGTTTTTT; CDR3 protein: CASRHGQGGYTGELFF
D gene: TRBD2; clone size: -; J gene: TRBJ2-3; V gene: TRBV2; CDR3 DNA: TGTGCCAGCAGTGCTGGCGGGGGAGCAGATACGCAGTATTTT; CDR3 protein: CASSAGGGADTQYF
D gene: TRBD2; clone size: -; J gene: TRBJ2-1; V gene: TRBV10-1; CDR3 DNA: TGCGCCAGCAGTGAGTCGCGGGGGGGCCCAAATGAGCAGTTCTTC; CDR3 protein: CASSESRGGPNEQFF
D gene: -; clone size: once; J gene: TRBJ1-2; V gene: TRBV30; CDR3 DNA: TGTGCCTGGAGTTTCCGGGGAACCTATGGCTACACCTTC; CDR3 protein: CAWSFRGTYGYTF
D gene: -; clone size: -; J gene: TRBJ2-1; V gene: TRBV29-1; CDR3 DNA: TGCAGCGTTGATGCGGGGAGGAAATCGGTCTTC; CDR3 protein: CSVDAGRKSVF
D gene: TRBD1; clone size: once; J gene: TRBJ2-2; V gene: TRBV7-9; CDR3 DNA: TGTGCCAGCATCGCGGACAGGGTGAACACCGGGGAGCTGTTTTTT; CDR3 protein: CASIADRVNTGELFF
D gene: -; clone size: once; J gene: TRBJ1-1; V gene: TRBV7-2; CDR3 DNA: TGTGCCAGCAGCCGTCCTCCGGGGACTGAAGCTTTCTTT; CDR3 protein: CASSRPPGTEAFF
D gene: -; clone size: -; J gene: TRBJ1-1; V gene: TRBV19; CDR3 DNA: TGTGCCAGTAGTATAGGCAGGGGTAATACTGAAGCTTTCTTT; CDR3 protein: CASSIGRGNTEAFF
D gene: -; clone size: -; J gene: TRBJ1-4; V gene: TRBV11-2; CDR3 DNA: TGTGCCAGCAGCTTAGACGGCAGGGCACTGTTTTTT; CDR3 protein: CASSLDGRALFF
D gene: -; clone size: -; J gene: TRBJ1-2; V gene: TRBV7-9; CDR3 DNA: TGTGCCAGCAGCTTCTCTACGGGGAAAAGGGATGGCTACACCTTC; CDR3 protein: CASSFSTGKRDGYTF
D gene: -; clone size: -; J gene: TRBJ1-1; V gene: TRBV30; CDR3 DNA: TGTGCCTGGAGTGTATTAGGGGCTCTAGGGGCTTTCTTT; CDR3 protein: CAWSVLGALGAFF
D gene: TRBD1; clone size: -; J gene: TRBJ1-2; V gene: TRBV6-5; CDR3 DNA: TGTGCCAGCAGTCCAGGGGGCGTATTCTATGGCTACACCTTC; CDR3 protein: CASSPGGVFYGYTF
D gene: TRBD1; clone size: -; J gene: TRBJ1-1; V gene: TRBV2; CDR3 DNA: TGTGCCAGCAGTGCGACAGGGTTCACTGAAGCTTTCTTT; CDR3 protein: CASSATGFTEAFF
D gene: TRBD1; clone size: -; J gene: TRBJ2-3; V gene: TRBV24-1; CDR3 DNA: TGTGCCACCAGTGATTACAGGGGCGGCACAGATACGCAGTATTTT; CDR3 protein: CATSDYRGGTDTQYF
D gene: TRBD2; clone size: -; J gene: TRBJ2-1; V gene: TRBV5-4; CDR3 DNA: TGTGCCAGCAGCTTAAGGACTAGCGGGCCGGGGGAGCAGTTCTTC; CDR3 protein: CASSLRTSGPGEQFF
D gene: -; clone size: -; J gene: TRBJ2-1; V gene: TRBV3-1/TRBV3-2; CDR3 DNA: TGTGCCAGCAGCCAAGGCAATAGCGGCGCCTCCGGGGAGCAGTTCTTC; CDR3 protein: CASSQGNSGASGEQFF
D gene: TRBD2; clone size: -; J gene: TRBJ2-5; V gene: TRBV9; CDR3 DNA: TGTGCCAGCAGCTTAACTAGCGGGGGTGCTGAGACCCAGTACTTC; CDR3 protein: CASSLTSGGAETQYF
D gene: -; clone size: -; J gene: TRBJ1-1; V gene: TRBV6-5; CDR3 DNA: TGTGCCAGCAGTAACAACAGGGTCCCTGAAGCTTTCTTT; CDR3 protein: CASSNNRVPEAFF
D gene: TRBD2; clone size: -; J gene: TRBJ2-3; V gene: TRBV4-2; CDR3 DNA: TGTGCCAGCAGCCGGAAGACTAGCGGGGGGGCGGATACGCAGTATTTT; CDR3 protein: CASSRKTSGGADTQYF
D gene: -; clone size: -; J gene: TRBJ2-7; V gene: TRBV3-1/TRBV3-2; CDR3 DNA: TGTGCCAGCAGCCAGCTAGTACACGGGGTGGACGAGCAGTACTTC; CDR3 protein: CASSQLVHGVDEQYF
D gene: TRBD1; clone size: -; J gene: TRBJ2-7; V gene: TRBV24-1; CDR3 DNA: TGTGCCACCAGTCTCGACAGGGGGCGATACGAGCAGTACTTC; CDR3 protein: CATSLDRGRYEQYF
D gene: -; clone size: -; J gene: TRBJ1-1; V gene: TRBV7-3; CDR3 DNA: TGTGCCAGCAGCCCTGGTGGTAGAGCTTTCTTT; CDR3 protein: CASSPGGRAFF
D gene: -; clone size: -; J gene: TRBJ2-1; V gene: TRBV7-9; CDR3 DNA: TGTGCCAGCAGCCCGAGGGGGACCCCTAACAATGAGCAGTTCTTC; CDR3 protein: CASSPRGTPNNEQFF
D gene: TRBD1; clone size: -; J gene: TRBJ2-2; V gene: TRBV19; CDR3 DNA: TGTGCCAGTAGTAGGACAGGGGAGGCCGGGGAGCTGTTTTTT; CDR3 protein: CASSRTGEAGELFF
D gene: TRBD1; clone size: -; J gene: TRBJ1-4; V gene: TRBV5-6; CDR3 DNA: TGTGCCAGCAGCTACGAGACAGGGGCTGGTGAAAAACTGTTTTTT; CDR3 protein: CASSYETGAGEKLFF
D gene: TRBD1; clone size: -; J gene: TRBJ1-3; V gene: TRBV6-5; CDR3 DNA: TGTGCCAGCAGCCTTACAGGGGGGTCTGGAAACACCATATATTTT; CDR3 protein: CASSLTGGSGNTIYF
D gene: -; clone size: -; J gene: TRBJ2-7; V gene: TRBV27; CDR3 DNA: TGTGCCAGCAGTTTAAAGGGTCCGGGAAAGATTATTTCCTACGAGCAGTACTTC; CDR3 protein: CASSLKGPGKIISYEQYF
D gene: -; clone size: -; J gene: TRBJ2-7; V gene: TRBV19; CDR3 DNA: TGTGCCAGTAGTATCCTAATGGGGACAAACTCCTACGAGCAGTACTTC; CDR3 protein: CASSILMGTNSYEQYF
D gene: -; clone size: -; J gene: TRBJ1-3; V gene: TRBV30; CDR3 DNA: TGTGCCTGGATAGTAGGGGGGGCAAACACCATATATTTT; CDR3 protein: CAWIVGGANTIYF
D gene: TRBD1; clone size: -; J gene: TRBJ2-2; V gene: TRBV5-1; CDR3 DNA: TGCGCCAGCAGCTTGGCCCGGACAGGGGTAACCGGGGAGCTGTTTTTT; CDR3 protein: CASSLARTGVTGELFF
D gene: TRBD1; clone size: -; J gene: TRBJ1-6; V gene: TRBV7-9; CDR3 DNA: TGTGCCGGCGGGGACAGGGGGAGGAATTCACCCCTCCACTTT; CDR3 protein: CAGGDRGRNSPLHF
D gene: -; clone size: -; J gene: TRBJ1-2; V gene: TRBV11-2; CDR3 DNA: TGTGCCAGCAGCTTAGGGGCAGGGAGGGGCTACACCTTC; CDR3 protein: CASSLGAGRGYTF
D gene: TRBD1; clone size: -; J gene: TRBJ2-1; V gene: TRBV10-2; CDR3 DNA: TGCGCCAGCAGGGGTGGACAGGGTGTCAATGAGCAGTTCTTC; CDR3 protein: CASRGGQGVNEQFF
D gene: -; clone size: -; J gene: TRBJ2-5; V gene: TRBV11-2; CDR3 DNA: TGTGCCAGCAGCTACAGGGGGAGGGGGGAAGAGGAGACCCAGTACTTC; CDR3 protein: CASSYRGRGEEETQYF
D gene: -; clone size: -; J gene: TRBJ2-1; V gene: TRBV5-1; CDR3 DNA: TGCGCCAGCAGCCCGGGGGTGGGACTCGACAATGAGCAGTTCTTC; CDR3 protein: CASSPGVGLDNEQFF
D gene: -; clone size: -; J gene: TRBJ1-1; V gene: TRBV13; CDR3 DNA: TGTGCCAGCAGCTTCACCTCCATCGGGAAGGTCACTGAAGCTTTCTTT; CDR3 protein: CASSFTSIGKVTEAFF
D gene: TRBD1; clone size: -; J gene: TRBJ1-2; V gene: TRBV30; CDR3 DNA: TGTGCCTGCGACAGGGGGGACCTCGGGCACACCTTC; CDR3 protein: CACDRGDLGHTF
D gene: -; clone size: -; J gene: TRBJ2-2; V gene: TRBV18; CDR3 DNA: TGTGCCAGCTCACCAGCTAACAGGAACACCGGGGAGCTGTTTTTT; CDR3 protein: CASSPANRNTGELFF
D gene: TRBD1; clone size: -; J gene: TRBJ1-1; V gene: TRBV2; CDR3 DNA: TGTGCCAGCAGTGAGTGGGGACAGGGTGGAACTGAAGCTTTCTTT; CDR3 protein: CASSEWGQGGTEAFF
D gene: TRBD1; clone size: -; J gene: TRBJ2-5; V gene: TRBV5-4; CDR3 DNA: TGTGCCAGCAGCTCCAGACAGGGGGAGACCCAGTACTTC; CDR3 protein: CASSSRQGETQYF
D gene: TRBD2; clone size: -; J gene: TRBJ2-3; V gene: TRBV9; CDR3 DNA: TGTGCCAGCACCGGCGGGGGGGCCGCAGATACGCAGTATTTT; CDR3 protein: CASTGGGAADTQYF
D gene: TRBD1; clone size: -; J gene: TRBJ2-1; V gene: TRBV9; CDR3 DNA: TGTGCCAGCAGCGTAGTTGCGGGACAGGGTCTCTTC; CDR3 protein: CASSVVAGQGLF
D gene: TRBD1; clone size: -; J gene: TRBJ2-6; V gene: TRBV29-1; CDR3 DNA: TGCAGCGTTGGGGGACAGGGGGCCAGTGGGGCCAACGTCCTGACTTTC; CDR3 protein: CSVGGQGASGANVLTF
D gene: -; clone size: -; J gene: TRBJ1-5; V gene: TRBV4-1; CDR3 DNA: TGCGCCAGCAGCCTGACAATCGGGGATAGCAATCAGCCCCAGCATTTT; CDR3 protein: CASSLTIGDSNQPQHF
D gene: TRBD1; clone size: -; J gene: TRBJ1-5; V gene: TRBV2; CDR3 DNA: TGTGCCAGCAGAGGGACAGTAGGAGATCAGCCCCAGCATTTT; CDR3 protein: CASRGTVGDQPQHF
D gene: TRBD2; clone size: -; J gene: TRBJ2-3; V gene: TRBV9; CDR3 DNA: TGTGCCAGCAGCGTAGGTCCGGGGGGGGCAGATACGCAGTATTTT; CDR3 protein: CASSVGPGGADTQYF
D gene: -; clone size: -; J gene: TRBJ1-1; V gene: TRBV25-1; CDR3 DNA: TGTGCCAGCAGTGAGGGGCGGTTCGGGACTGAAGCTTTCTTT; CDR3 protein: CASSEGRFGTEAFF
D gene: -; clone size: -; J gene: TRBJ1-2; V gene: TRBV12-3/TRBV12-4; CDR3 DNA: TGTGCCAGCAGTTTAGTGAGGAACGGCTACACCTTC; CDR3 protein: CASSLVRNGYTF
D gene: TRBD1; clone size: -; J gene: TRBJ2-6; V gene: TRBV10-1; CDR3 DNA: TGCGCCAGCAGTGAAGGGGGCGCGTCGTACGGGGCCAACGTCCTGACTTTC; CDR3 protein: CASSEGGASYGANVLTF
D gene: -; clone size: once; J gene: TRBJ2-3; V gene: TRBV10-3; CDR3 DNA: TGTGCCATCAGCGCATTTACTTCTAGCACAGATACGCAGTATTTT; CDR3 protein: CAISAFTSSTDTQYF
D gene: -; clone size: -; J gene: TRBJ1-2; V gene: TRBV27; CDR3 DNA: TGTGCCAGCAATCCCCGGGGGGAACCAAACTATGGCTACACCTTC; CDR3 protein: CASNPRGEPNYGYTF
D gene: TRBD2; clone size: -; J gene: TRBJ2-1; V gene: TRBV7-9; CDR3 DNA: TGTGCCAGCATCGCCGACCGGGGGGGCGATGAGCAGTTCTTC; CDR3 protein: CASIADRGGDEQFF
D gene: -; clone size: -; J gene: TRBJ1-5; V gene: TRBV11-2; CDR3 DNA: TGTGCCAGCAGCTTATGGGGGGGCCTCAATCAGCCCCAGCATTTT; CDR3 protein: CASSLWGGLNQPQHF
D gene: -; clone size: -; J gene: TRBJ2-1; V gene: TRBV3-1/TRBV3-2; CDR3 DNA: TGTGCCAGCAGCCAAACCGGACAAAAATACAATGAGCAGTTCTTC; CDR3 protein: CASSQTGQKYNEQFF
D gene: TRBD1; clone size: -; J gene: TRBJ2-2; V gene: TRBV9; CDR3 DNA: TGTGCCAGCAACAGGGGGCATAACACCGGGGAGCTGTTTTTT; CDR3 protein: CASNRGHNTGELFF
D gene: TRBD1; clone size: -; J gene: TRBJ1-6; V gene: TRBV2; CDR3 DNA: TGTGCCAGCAGTGAGGAGACAGGGAACTCACCCCTCCACTTT; CDR3 protein: CASSEETGNSPLHF
D gene: -; clone size: -; J gene: TRBJ2-7; V gene: TRBV30; CDR3 DNA: TGTGCCTGGAGTGTGTACTACGAGCAGTACTTC; CDR3 protein: CAWSVYYEQYF